Below, 2 T cell receptor beta chains from the same sample are listed, as sequenced in a study of blood T cell repertoires in COVID-19. TCRdb's copy holds only in-frame clones and misses some; the assay was immunoSEQ multiplex PCR. This sample yields 130,000 or so clones, of which about 88% are seen a single time; approximately 2.4% belongs to the top ten. Sequencing was carried out using peripheral blood. These receptors were obtained from a human donor with COVID-19, enrolled during active disease. The donor label of this sample is uncertain.

This chain joins TRBV9 and TRBJ1-1; D is possibly TRBD1 (6 bases). V lost 7 bases to trimming and J lost 5 bases, with 21 bases between them. This CDR3 has 15 residues. CDR1 is SGDLS, CDR2 YYNGEE, per germline. CDR3 protein: CASGARGGPRTEAFF. The CDR3 nucleotides read TGTGCCAGCGGCGCCCGGGGGGGGCCGAGAACTGAAGCTTTCTTT.

This clone was detected only a few times. In the same sample, other DNA sequences code for this CDR3. The chain links TRBV18 to TRBJ1-1; 8 bases match TRBD1. The CDR3 consists of 13 residues. With V trimmed by 5 bases and J by 5 bases, 4 bases remained unmatched. CDR1 is KGHSH, CDR2 LQKENI, per germline. The CDR3 DNA reads as TGTGCCAGCTCAACAGGGGGTTTGACTGAAGCTTTCTTT. Amino acid sequence: CASSTGGLTEAFF.